This is a list of T cell receptor beta chains from one sample in a study of a mutant IDH1 vaccine in newly diagnosed glioma. The table came from immunoSEQ multiplex PCR; TCRdb's copy has only in-frame clones and leaves some out. The table lists about 64,000 clones, around 85% of them singletons. Their target antigens are unknown. Material: PBMCs, obtained from a glioma patient whose treatment included an IDH1 peptide vaccine. All receptors come from a woman aged 45-60 years with glioma. CDR3s include the opening cysteine and the closing phenylalanine or tryptophan. The D gene is left open where the match is weak. Some rows have no size entry. The others give once, few or many, or a class for an expanded clone.

.,TRBV10-1,.,17,TRBJ1-6,TGCGCCAGCACATTAGCCTGGCGTATTGGGCCTAATTCACCCCTCCACTTT,CASTLAWRIGPNSPLHF
.,TRBV19,TRBD1,14,TRBJ2-4,TGTGCCAGTAGCAGGGACAGGGATAGTAACATTCAGTACTTC,CASSRDRDSNIQYF
few,TRBV10-1,.,14,TRBJ2-3,TGCGCCAGCAGTGAGGGGGGAAGCACAGATACGCAGTATTTT,CASSEGGSTDTQYF
.,TRBV11-3,.,14,TRBJ2-1,TGTGCCAGCTCAAGGGGCGACTCCTACAATGAGCAGTTCTTC,CASSRGDSYNEQFF
.,TRBV11-2,.,12,TRBJ2-2,TGTGCCAGCAGCATTGACGGCGGGGAGCTGTTTTTT,CASSIDGGELFF
.,TRBV19,.,16,TRBJ2-7,TGTGCCAGTAGCCTCCGTGGGACGGTCAGCTCCTACGAGCAGTACTTC,CASSLRGTVSSYEQYF
.,TRBV19,.,14,TRBJ2-7,TGTGCCAGTAGTATGGGCCCAGGTTGGTACGAGCAGTACTTC,CASSMGPGWYEQYF
.,TRBV23-1,.,12,TRBJ1-2,TGCGCCAGCAGGAAGGGGTGCGATGGCTACACCTTC,CASRKGCDGYTF
.,TRBV29-1,.,13,TRBJ2-1,TGCAGCGTTCATCGGGAGTCCTACAATGAGCAGTTCTTC,CSVHRESYNEQFF
.,TRBV20-1,TRBD2,10,TRBJ2-1,TGCAGTTACGCGGGGGATGAGCAGTTCTTC,CSYAGDEQFF
.,TRBV6-5,TRBD1,14,TRBJ1-4,TGTGCCAGCAGTCAAAACAGGGGTGAAGAAAAACTGTTTTTT,CASSQNRGEEKLFF
.,TRBV6-6,TRBD2,15,TRBJ2-7,TGTGCCAGCAGGCCCGCGACTAGCGGGCCCGACGAGCAGTACTTC,CASRPATSGPDEQYF
.,TRBV5-1,.,14,TRBJ1-3,TGCGCCAGCAGTCTGGACAGCTCTGGAAACACCATATATTTT,CASSLDSSGNTIYF
.,TRBV7-3,TRBD1,13,TRBJ1-1,TGTGCCAGCAGCTGGGACAGGGAAAGCAAAGCTTTCTTT,CASSWDRESKAFF